A single sample gave rise to the 28 T cell receptor beta chains below, sequenced in a study of T cells in localized non-small cell lung cancer. Only in-frame clones appear in the TCRdb table, and some are missing; sequencing was by immunoSEQ multiplex PCR. The sample records around 28,000 clones, 70% to 90% being singletons. Material: peripheral blood, obtained before any cancer treatment. All receptors come from a woman between 18 and 55 years old with stage I lung adenocarcinoma.

V gene TRBV5-4 combines with J gene TRBJ2-2, with D maybe TRBD2 (6 bases). Trimming removed 2 bases at V and 1 base at J, with 12 bases between. The germline gives CDR1 SGHNT, CDR2 YYREEE (reference sequence). This CDR3 comprises 16 residues. CDR3: CASSFLRDLNTGELFF. The DNA for the CDR3 is TGTGCCAGCAGCTTTTTGAGGGACTTGAACACCGGGGAGCTGTTTTTT.

The rearrangement links TRBV7-3 to TRBJ2-5, with D perhaps TRBD1 or TRBD2 (6 bases each). V lost 1 base and J lost 1, with 13 bases in between. Germline V gene lookup returns CDR1 SGHTA and CDR2 FQGTGA. The CDR3 runs to 16 residues. CDR3 residues: CASSLNPGAVQETQYF. For the CDR3, the DNA is TGTGCCAGCAGCTTAAATCCGGGGGCAGTCCAAGAGACCCAGTACTTC.

This clone has just a few counts. V usage is TRBV7-9 and J usage is TRBJ1-3; D is uncertain. From germline, CDR1 is SEHNR and CDR2 FQNEAQ (reference sequence). Trimming left V 5 bases short and J 3 bases short, with 8 bases between. The CDR3 totals 13 residues. The CDR3 DNA reads as TGTGCCAGCAGCCATGCCAGTGGAAACACCATATATTTT. Amino acid sequence: CASSHASGNTIYF.

This clone was seen a handful of times. V usage is TRBV6-1 and J usage is TRBJ1-5, with a weak D call TRBD1 (5 bases). This CDR3 region has 13 residues. Germline V lookup: CDR1 MNHNS, CDR2 SASEGT. Trimming left V 6 bases short and J 0 bases short, with 6 bases between. CDR3 amino acids: CASRQDSNQPQHF. The CDR3 DNA follows: TGTGCCAGCAGACAGGATAGCAATCAGCCCCAGCATTTT.

The V call is TRBV9, the J call TRBJ2-3; TRBD1 aligns across 7 bases. The CDR3 has 17 residues. Germline V lookup: CDR1 SGDLS, CDR2 YYNGEE. Germline trimming cut 3 bases from V and 1 base from J; bases unmatched to any gene: 11. In DNA, the CDR3 is TGTGCCAGCAGCGCCCCGGAACAGGGGACAGGCACAGATACGCAGTATTTT. Its translation: CASSAPEQGTGTDTQYF. The whole variable domain, remainder taken from reference TRBV9 and TRBJ2-3, is DSGVTQTPKHLITATGQRVTLRCSPRSGDLSVYWYQQSLDQGLQFLIQYYNGEERAKGNILERFSAQQFPDLHSELNLSSLELGDSALYFCASSAPEQGTGTDTQYFGPGTRLTVL.

This chain links TRBV7-6 with TRBJ2-5; D unclear. Germline loops: CDR1 SGHVS, CDR2 FNYEAQ. The V and J ends lost 1 base and 6 bases respectively, with 15 bases between them. There are 15 residues in the CDR3. CDR3 in amino acids: CASSLVDQTGQTQYF. As DNA, the CDR3 is TGTGCCAGCAGCTTAGTGGACCAAACCGGACAGACCCAGTACTTC.

The rearrangement joins TRBV9 to TRBJ2-1, with TRBD2 identical over 8 bases. With V trimmed by 4 bases and J by 3 bases, 6 bases remained unmatched. Germline CDR1 and CDR2: SGDLS and YYNGEE. This CDR3 is built from 15 residues. CDR3 in amino acids: CASSPREGNYNEQFF. Written as DNA, the CDR3 is TGTGCCAGCAGCCCCCGGGAGGGGAACTACAATGAGCAGTTCTTC.

The V call is TRBV7-9, the J call TRBJ2-3, with TRBD2 identical over 9 bases. This CDR3 has 16 amino acids. Per the germline V gene, CDR1 is SEHNR and CDR2 is FQNEAQ (reference sequence). V was clipped by 4 bases and J by 1 base; unmatched bases: 6. In nucleotides, the CDR3 is TGTGCCAGCAGCTCCCCACTAGCGGGCCGCACAGATACGCAGTATTTT. As protein: CASSSPLAGRTDTQYF.

The V gene is TRBV4-3, the J gene TRBJ2-7; a possible D gene is TRBD1 (7 bases). Germline CDR1 and CDR2: LGHNA and YSLEER. The V gene lost 4 bases and the J gene lost 3 bases, with 13 bases spanning the gap. CDR3 length: 14 residues. The DNA of the CDR3 is TGCGCCAGCAGCCTCGATCAGGGGGGCTACGAGCAGTACTTC. Its protein is CASSLDQGGYEQYF.

CDR3 bases: TGTGCCAGCAGTCCCGGACTAGCCAACATTCAGTACTTC. Its protein is CASSPGLANIQYF. The chain combines TRBV28 with TRBJ2-4; TRBD2 aligns across 8 bases. The ends lost 5 bases at V and 7 bases at J; junction bases unmatched: 4. Germline loops: CDR1 MDHEN, CDR2 SYDVKM. This CDR3 region has 13 residues. The whole variable domain, filled in from reference TRBV28 and TRBJ2-4, reads DVKVTQSSRYLVKRTGEKVFLECVQDMDHENMFWYRQDPGLGLRLIYFSYDVKMKEKGDIPEGYSVSREKKERFSLILESASTNQTSMYLCASSPGLANIQYFGAGTRLSVL.

J is TRBJ2-6 and V is TRBV19; TRBD1 or TRBD2 may be the D gene (6 bases each). Germline lookup yields CDR1 LNHDA and CDR2 SQIVND (reference sequence). Between the trimmed V and J ends, which lost 5 bases and 19 bases, there was a span of 21 bases. The CDR3 sequence is 13 residues long. The chain's CDR3 is CASSPRGDNHVTF. CDR3 coding DNA: TGTGCCAGTAGTCCAAGGGGGGACAATCATGTAACTTTC. The full variable domain, in which reference TRBV19 and TRBJ2-6 provide the parts outside the CDR3, is DGGITQSPKYLFRKEGQNVTLSCEQNLNHDAMYWYRQDPGQGLRLIYYSQIVNDFQKGDIAEGYSVSREKKESFPLTVTSAQKNPTAFYLCASSPRGDNHVTFGAGSRLTVL.

The genes are TRBV11-2 and TRBJ1-5, with D hard to call. V gave up 0 bases and J gave up 3 bases, with 9 bases separating them. Germline CDR1 and CDR2: SGHAT and FQNNGV. The length of the CDR3 is 15 residues. This CDR3 reads CASSLESGFNQPQHF. The DNA for the CDR3 is TGTGCCAGCAGCTTAGAGTCAGGATTCAATCAGCCCCAGCATTTT.

This sequence joins TRBV10-3 and TRBJ2-7; D uncertain. V was pared by 0 bases and J by 2 bases, with 11 bases between. The germline CDR1 and CDR2 sequences are ENHRY and SYGVKD. The CDR3 has 15 residues. The CDR3 loop is CAISESDRAAYEQYF. CDR3 nucleotide sequence: TGTGCCATCAGTGAGTCTGATAGGGCCGCCTACGAGCAGTACTTC.

The rearrangement joins TRBV5-1 to TRBJ1-1; D is unresolved. V was pared by 5 bases and J by 5 bases, with 16 bases between. CDR3 length: 14 residues. Germline V gene data show CDR1 as SGHRS and CDR2 as YFSETQ. The CDR3 nucleotides are TGCGCCAGCAGGCCTCCCCGTGAGATAACTGAAGCTTTCTTT. Protein: CASRPPREITEAFF.

The chain joins TRBV18 to TRBJ1-1; TRBD1 matches 7 bases. In germline, CDR1 is KGHSH, CDR2 LQKENI. This CDR3 region has 15 residues. With 3 bases clipped from V and 6 bases from J, the junction kept 10 bases outside the gene matches. The CDR3 region has the DNA TGTGCCAGCTCACCTGGGACAGAAGCGGGCGCTGAAGCTTTCTTT. Translating it yields CASSPGTEAGAEAFF.

The chain recombines TRBV7-8 with TRBJ2-5; possibly TRBD2 for D (5 bases). Per germline, CDR1 SGHVS and CDR2 FQNEAQ. V was pared by 5 bases and J by 5 bases, with 15 bases between. CDR3 length equals 14 residues. The CDR3 bases are TGTGCCAGCAGCAAAGTGGCGGGTCGGGAGACCCAGTACTTC. This translates into CASSKVAGRETQYF.

V gene TRBV23-1 combines with J gene TRBJ1-3; TRBD1 aligns across 7 bases. TRBV23-1 is noted as an ORF with a role that remains uncertain. Unmatched junction bases numbered 15, after V lost 4 bases and J lost 0 bases. The CDR3 extends over 19 amino acids. The CDR3 sequence is CASSLSFPTGKDSGNTIYF. DNA for the CDR3: TGCGCCAGCAGTCTCAGCTTTCCGACAGGGAAGGACTCTGGAAACACCATATATTTT.

The chain has TRBV2 and TRBJ2-1; TRBD2 matches 8 bases. Germline CDR1 reads SNHLY; CDR2 reads FYNNEI. J was trimmed by 3 bases and V by 10 bases; bases with no gene match: 11. The CDR3 runs to 15 residues. The CDR3 DNA reads as TGTGCCACCCTCCTGGGGACTAGGGGCTACAATGAGCAGTTCTTC. Amino acids: CATLLGTRGYNEQFF.

The chain couples TRBV11-2 to TRBJ2-5, with D perhaps TRBD2 (6 bases). This CDR3 contains 14 residues. The V gene's germline CDR1 is SGHAT and CDR2 FQNNGV. The V end was cut by 7 bases, the J end by 5 bases, with 17 bases between. CDR3 loop: CASTPIGGWETQYF. The CDR3 nucleotides are TGTGCCAGCACCCCGATCGGGGGTTGGGAGACCCAGTACTTC. Looking up the rest from reference TRBV11-2 and TRBJ2-5 gives the full variable domain: EAGVAQSPRYKIIEKRQSVAFWCNPISGHATLYWYQQILGQGPKLLIQFQNNGVVDDSQLPKDRFSAERLKGVDSTLKIQPAKLEDSAVYLCASTPIGGWETQYFGPGTRLLVL.

V gene TRBV12-5 combines with J gene TRBJ1-4, with D maybe TRBD1 (6 bases). In germline, CDR1 is LGHNT, CDR2 FRNRAP. This CDR3 has 14 amino acids. Trimming removed 10 bases from V and 4 bases from J, with 16 bases in between. The CDR3 coding sequence is TGTGCTACCGGTCGGGGGGCGAGTAATGAAAAACTGTTTTTT. This sequence encodes CATGRGASNEKLFF.

V is TRBV10-3 and J is TRBJ2-5; 7 bases are shared with TRBD1. With 6 bases clipped from V and 5 bases from J, the junction kept 6 bases outside the gene matches. The CDR3 length is 13 residues. The germline V gene has CDR1 ENHRY and CDR2 SYGVKD. The CDR3 protein is CAISGTDRETQYF. The CDR3, as DNA: TGTGCCATCAGCGGGACGGACAGGGAGACCCAGTACTTC.

The chain couples TRBV6-6 to TRBJ2-7, with 9 bases that match TRBD2. The junction had 13 bases not matched to a gene; V was cut back by 4 bases and J by 6 bases. The CDR3 is 16 amino acids. The germline CDR1 and CDR2 sequences are MNHNY and SVGAGI (reference sequence). Here the CDR3 DNA reads TGTGCCAGCAGTTGGGGGGTAGCGGGAGCCCGGGGCGAGCAGTACTTC. Translating it yields CASSWGVAGARGEQYF.

This chain links TRBV11-2 with TRBJ1-2; D not resolved. The CDR3 spans 12 residues. Germline V gene lookup returns CDR1 SGHAT and CDR2 FQNNGV. V was trimmed by 0 bases and J by 4 bases, leaving 3 bases between them. This CDR3 reads CASSLDPYGYTF. For the CDR3, the DNA is TGTGCCAGCAGCTTAGATCCCTATGGCTACACCTTC. Together with reference TRBV11-2 and TRBJ1-2, the CDR3 gives the full variable domain: EAGVAQSPRYKIIEKRQSVAFWCNPISGHATLYWYQQILGQGPKLLIQFQNNGVVDDSQLPKDRFSAERLKGVDSTLKIQPAKLEDSAVYLCASSLDPYGYTFGSGTRLTVV.

The chain couples TRBV6-5 to TRBJ2-7; D could derive from TRBD1 or TRBD2 (5 bases each). The germline CDR1 and CDR2 sequences are MNHEY and SVGAGI. The CDR3 sequence is 15 residues long. V lost 2 bases and J lost 0, with 11 bases in between. The CDR3 region is CASSYRDRSSYEQYF. As DNA, the CDR3 is TGTGCCAGCAGTTACCGGGACCGGAGCTCCTACGAGCAGTACTTC.

The chain carries TRBV21-1 and TRBJ2-7; the table's D call of TRBD1 was not tested on the DNA. TRBV21-1 is a known pseudogene. The CDR3 extends over 17 amino acids. The CDR3 here is CASSKAATGTEVYEQYF. The CDR3, as DNA: TGTGCCAGCAGCAAAGCTGCTACTGGGACAGAGGTCTACGAGCAGTACTTC.

The chain is built from TRBV7-2 and TRBJ2-3; D unclear. V dropped 8 bases and J dropped 5 bases, with 11 bases sitting between them. This CDR3 is built from 12 residues. Germline V gives CDR1 SGHTA, CDR2 FQGNSA. The CDR3 is CASQLTIDTQYF. The DNA for the CDR3 is TGTGCCAGCCAGCTTACCATAGATACGCAGTATTTT.

V is TRBV6-1 and J is TRBJ2-2, with TRBD1 identical over 7 bases. Trimming removed 2 bases from V and 8 bases from J; junction bases left unmatched: 5. The CDR3 sequence is 14 residues long. CDR1 and CDR2 (germline): MNHNS, SASEGT. The CDR3: CASSERGQNGELFF. The CDR3 nucleotides read TGTGCCAGCAGTGAAAGGGGACAGAATGGGGAGCTGTTTTTT.

The rearrangement joins TRBV6-5 to TRBJ2-3; 10 bases match TRBD2. V dropped 5 bases and J dropped 2; count of bases not matched to a gene: 4. The CDR3 runs 15 residues. Looked up from germline, CDR1 is MNHEY and CDR2 is SVGAGI. The CDR3 here is CASSLAGELTDTQYF. Here the CDR3 DNA reads TGTGCCAGCAGTCTAGCGGGAGAGCTCACAGATACGCAGTATTTT.